This TCR beta chain was identified in a study of STAT5B mutations in CD4+ large granular lymphocyte leukemia. From germline, CDR1 is SEHNR and CDR2 FQNEAQ (reference sequence). The CDR3 has 16 amino acids. V dropped 5 bases and J dropped 4; count of bases not matched to a gene: 14. The repertoire was sequenced with immunoSEQ multiplex PCR; TCRdb's copy has only in-frame clones and lacks some. The table includes 35,000 to 40,000 clones, approximately 85% detected once. Sample: CD4+ T cells from blood buffy coats. This TCR was sampled from a human donor in good health. The V gene is TRBV7-9, the J gene TRBJ2-7, with 7 bases that match TRBD1. The CDR3 DNA reads as TGTGCCAGCAGCCACCCTCCCGGGACAGACCCGTACGAGCAGTACTTC. The encoded protein is CASSHPPGTDPYEQYF.